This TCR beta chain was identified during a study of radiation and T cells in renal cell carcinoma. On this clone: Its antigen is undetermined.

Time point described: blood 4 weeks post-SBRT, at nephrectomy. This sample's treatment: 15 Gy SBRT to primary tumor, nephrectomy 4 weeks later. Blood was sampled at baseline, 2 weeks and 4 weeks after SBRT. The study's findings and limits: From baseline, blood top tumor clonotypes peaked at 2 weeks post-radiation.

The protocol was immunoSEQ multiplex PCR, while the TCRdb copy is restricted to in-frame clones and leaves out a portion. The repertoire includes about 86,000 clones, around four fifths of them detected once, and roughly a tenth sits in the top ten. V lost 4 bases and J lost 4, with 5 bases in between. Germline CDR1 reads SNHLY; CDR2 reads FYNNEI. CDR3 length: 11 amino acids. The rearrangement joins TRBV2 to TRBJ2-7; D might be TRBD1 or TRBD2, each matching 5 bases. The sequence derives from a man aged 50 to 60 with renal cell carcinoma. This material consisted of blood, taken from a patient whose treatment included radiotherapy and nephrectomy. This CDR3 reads CASSGGYEQYF. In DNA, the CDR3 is TGTGCCAGCAGTGGGGGGTACGAGCAGTACTTC.